The 26 T cell receptor beta chains below come from one sample, sequenced in a study of cytomegalovirus exposure and HLA in healthy donors. Researchers ran the PCR with 60 Vbeta and 13 Jbeta primers. Data came from immunoSEQ multiplex PCR; TCRdb stores just in-frame clones and leaves some out. The sample includes 150,000 or so clones, under 85% of them seen just once. The sample consisted of PBMCs. The source is a human donor in good health.

V usage is TRBV4-1 and J usage is TRBJ2-2; D not certain. The CDR3 totals 11 residues. The V gene's germline CDR1 is MGHRA and CDR2 YSYEKL. Trimming cost V 6 bases and J 6 bases, with 5 bases left between them. The chain's CDR3 is CASRSAGELFF. Here the CDR3 DNA reads TGCGCCAGCAGAAGCGCCGGGGAGCTGTTTTTT.

This clone was recorded once. The chain uses TRBV7-9 and TRBJ2-7; a weak D match, TRBD1 (6 bases). CDR1 is SEHNR and CDR2 is FQNEAQ in the germline V gene (reference sequence). Trimming removed 5 bases at V and 0 bases at J, with 17 bases between. There are 16 residues in the CDR3. The CDR3 sequence is CASSQLTTDSSYEQYF. DNA of the CDR3: TGTGCCAGCAGCCAACTAACTACGGACAGCTCCTACGAGCAGTACTTC.

The chain combines TRBV12-5 with TRBJ2-2; 8 bases are a match to TRBD2. This CDR3 is 14 amino acids long. Germline CDR1 is LGHNT and CDR2 is FRNRAP. The trim removed 9 bases at V and 4 bases at J, leaving 7 bases unmatched. In nucleotides, the CDR3 is TGTGCTAGCGGAGCGGGGGCCAGCACCGGGGAGCTGTTTTTT. Protein product: CASGAGASTGELFF.

As regards this clone: Compared with germline, one end of the junction differs, possibly owing to a read error. Other DNA sequences in this specimen translate into the identical CDR3. The CDR3 sequence: CASSDAGYPPLHF. Here the CDR3 DNA reads TGCGCCAGCAGTGATGCGGGGTACCCACCCCTCCACTTT. The V and J genes are TRBV6-1 and TRBJ1-6; D call uncertain. CDR1 MNHNS and CDR2 SASEGT come from the germline V gene. This CDR3 has 13 residues.

V gene TRBV10-3 combines with J gene TRBJ1-5; no definite D call. The CDR3 loop spans 14 amino acids. Germline V gene sequence: CDR1 ENHRY, CDR2 SYGVKD. V was pared by 0 bases and J by 7 bases, with 10 bases between. This CDR3 reads CAISESKFGQPQHF. In DNA, the CDR3 is TGTGCCATCAGTGAGTCTAAGTTCGGGCAGCCCCAGCATTTT.

The CDR3 sequence: CASSESGSPGNTIYF. Here the CDR3 DNA reads TGCGCCAGCAGTGAGTCGGGCTCCCCTGGAAACACCATATATTTT. The rearrangement joins TRBV10-1 to TRBJ1-3; no clear D gene. Germline V gene lookup returns CDR1 WNHNN and CDR2 SYGVQD (reference sequence). The CDR3 is 15 residues long. Trimming took off 0 bases at V and 2 bases at J, with 8 bases between the two ends.

In DNA, the CDR3 is TGTGCCAGTAGTATAGGGACTAGCGGCGAGCAGTACTTC. Its protein is CASSIGTSGEQYF. V usage is TRBV19 and J usage is TRBJ2-7; TRBD2 aligns across 10 bases. CDR1 and CDR2 from the germline V gene are LNHDA and SQIVND (reference sequence). This CDR3 is built from 13 residues. The V and J ends lost 1 base and 6 bases, in that order; junction bases with no gene match: 0. Drawing the rest from reference TRBV19 and TRBJ2-7, the complete variable domain is DGGITQSPKYLFRKEGQNVTLSCEQNLNHDAMYWYRQDPGQGLRLIYYSQIVNDFQKGDIAEGYSVSREKKESFPLTVTSAQKNPTAFYLCASSIGTSGEQYFGPGTRLTVT.

The chain couples TRBV30 to TRBJ1-1, with D perhaps matching TRBD1 (6 bases). The germline gives CDR1 GTSNPN, CDR2 SVGIG (reference sequence). This CDR3 contains 13 residues. Trimming stripped 3 bases from V and 11 bases from J, with 19 bases between. The CDR3: CAWRPYGRGGAFF. The CDR3 nucleotides read TGTGCCTGGAGGCCCTACGGTAGGGGGGGCGCTTTCTTT.

This chain uses TRBV7-2 with TRBJ1-1; 7 nucleotides align to TRBD1. The CDR3 loop spans 15 amino acids. V shed 5 bases, J shed 5 bases, and the junction held 11 bases outside the gene matches. Germline assignment: CDR1 SGHTA and CDR2 FQGNSA. CDR3 sequence: CASSRGRGLGTEAFF. The CDR3 DNA follows: TGTGCCAGCAGCCGCGGGAGGGGGCTGGGGACTGAAGCTTTCTTT.

Here the CDR3 reads CASSSQGYGAGQRDEQYF. For the CDR3, the DNA is TGTGCCAGCAGCTCTCAAGGGTATGGGGCGGGACAGAGGGACGAGCAGTACTTC. V and J are TRBV13 and TRBJ2-7; a possible D gene is TRBD1 (7 bases). V was trimmed by 4 bases and J by 5 bases, leaving 27 bases between them. The CDR3 has 18 residues. Germline values: CDR1 PRHDT, CDR2 FYEKMQ (reference sequence).

The genes are TRBV7-9 and TRBJ2-7; D ambiguous. From germline, CDR1 is SEHNR and CDR2 FQNEAQ (reference sequence). The V and J ends lost 5 bases and 3 bases respectively, with 11 bases between them. The CDR3 totals 13 residues. The CDR3 is CASSPLLSYEQYF. The CDR3 DNA reads as TGTGCCAGCAGCCCTCTTTTGAGCTACGAGCAGTACTTC.

V is TRBV30 and J is TRBJ1-4; unclear D gene. V lost 1 base to trimming and J lost 6 bases, with 9 bases between them. The CDR3 runs 13 residues. Looked up from germline, CDR1 is GTSNPN and CDR2 is SVGIG (reference sequence). Here the CDR3 DNA reads TGTGCCTGGAGTGGATTGGAGGATGAAAAACTGTTTTTT. This codes for CAWSGLEDEKLFF.

This clone has more than one count but fewer than ten. The chain carries TRBV5-1 and TRBJ1-1, with D maybe TRBD1 (6 bases). Per germline, CDR1 SGHRS and CDR2 YFSETQ. V shed 4 bases and J shed 7 bases, with 11 bases lying between them. The CDR3 consists of 12 residues. CDR3 sequence (DNA): TGCGCCAGCAGCCCAGAGACAGGTGAAGCTTTCTTT. It yields the protein CASSPETGEAFF.

This clone showed up just a few times. V gene TRBV7-9 combines with J gene TRBJ1-2; possibly TRBD1 for D (6 bases). Per the germline V gene, CDR1 is SEHNR and CDR2 is FQNEAQ (reference sequence). CDR3 size: 12 residues. V was cut by 8 bases and J by 8 bases, with 15 bases left in between. The CDR3 spells CASSSGTTGYTF. The CDR3 nucleotides read TGTGCCAGCTCATCCGGGACAACAGGCTACACCTTC.

J is TRBJ2-5 and V is TRBV7-2, with a tentative D call TRBD1 (6 bases). The germline V gene encodes CDR1 SGHTA and CDR2 FQGNSA. V was shortened by 6 bases and J by 4 bases, with 12 bases between the two germline ends. The CDR3 is made up of 13 amino acids. CDR3 sequence: CASSSGEGETQYF. The CDR3 DNA is TGTGCCAGCAGTTCAGGGGAAGGAGAGACCCAGTACTTC. The full variable domain, in which reference TRBV7-2 and TRBJ2-5 provide the parts outside the CDR3, is GAGVSQSPSNKVTEKGKDVELRCDPISGHTALYWYRQSLGQGLEFLIYFQGNSAPDKSGLPSDRFSAERTGGSVSTLTIQRTQQEDSAVYLCASSSGEGETQYFGPGTRLLVL.

This clone showed up just once. This chain uses TRBV7-2 with TRBJ1-2; 7 positions match TRBD1. The CDR3 runs 15 residues. The germline V gene has CDR1 SGHTA and CDR2 FQGNSA. Losses at the gene ends were 2 bases for V and 7 bases for J; bases not matched to a gene: 10. The CDR3 sequence is CASSLTRQGVTGYTF. CDR3 in DNA: TGTGCCAGCAGCTTAACCCGGCAGGGGGTGACTGGCTACACCTTC.

V is TRBV29-1 and J is TRBJ1-1; 7 nucleotides align to TRBD1. The germline gives CDR1 SQVTM, CDR2 ANQGSEA. V trimming: 6 bases; J trimming: 5 bases; junction bases outside the gene matches: 12. This CDR3 region has 14 residues. CDR3: CSVGKGAGGTEAFF. As DNA, the CDR3 is TGCAGCGTGGGAAAGGGGGCTGGTGGTACTGAAGCTTTCTTT.

This chain joins TRBV5-4 and TRBJ1-6, with D tentatively TRBD1 (5 bases). The CDR3 is 15 residues long. CDR1 is SGHNT and CDR2 is YYREEE in the germline V gene (reference sequence). V lost 4 bases to trimming and J lost 10 bases, with 18 bases between them. CDR3 nucleotide sequence: TGTGCCAGCAGCCCGGGGGGTATGAAGGGGTCACCCCTCCACTTT. Translating gives CASSPGGMKGSPLHF.

The CDR3 bases are TGCAGCGTTAGGAGTAGCAATCAGCCCCAGCATTTT. Its protein product is CSVRSSNQPQHF. V and J are TRBV29-1 and TRBJ1-5; D is undetermined. Germline V gives CDR1 SQVTM, CDR2 ANQGSEA. The CDR3 extends over 12 amino acids. Deletions cut 5 bases from V and 0 bases from J, with 5 bases between.

The rearrangement uses TRBV14 and TRBJ2-7; tentatively, D is TRBD1 (5 bases). The CDR3 loop spans 16 amino acids. Trimming left V 0 bases short and J 2 bases short, with 14 bases between. Germline V CDR1 and CDR2: SGHDN, FVKESK. The CDR3 sequence is CASSQDQGSPTYEQYF. CDR3 nucleotides: TGTGCCAGCAGCCAAGACCAGGGTTCCCCGACCTACGAGCAGTACTTC.

The chain joins TRBV19 to TRBJ1-1; no clear D gene. V lost 6 bases, J lost 0 bases, and 8 bases lay in between. Germline CDR1 reads LNHDA; CDR2 reads SQIVND (reference sequence). This CDR3 comprises 13 residues. Here the CDR3 DNA reads TGTGCCAGTAGCCTACAGATGAACACTGAAGCTTTCTTT. Its protein is CASSLQMNTEAFF.

This chain connects TRBV29-1 to TRBJ1-1; no clear D. The germline gives CDR1 SQVTM, CDR2 ANQGSEA. Trimming stripped 3 bases from V and 1 base from J, with 9 bases between. The CDR3 consists of 13 residues. The CDR3, as DNA: TGCAGCGTTGAGTTTACAGCGAACACTGAAGCTTTCTTT. Residues: CSVEFTANTEAFF.

This clone was seen a handful of times. At one end, the junction sequence differs from germline, possibly due to a read error. The chain is built from TRBV6-5 and TRBJ2-1, with D maybe TRBD1 (5 bases). Germline V gene lookup returns CDR1 MNHEY and CDR2 SVGAGI. This CDR3 is 14 amino acids long. The CDR3 nucleotides read TGTGCCAGCAGTTACTCAGGGGCCTATAATGAGCAGTTCTTC. Its translation: CASSYSGAYNEQFF.

J is TRBJ2-1 and V is TRBV27; 9 bases line up with TRBD1. CDR3 size: 16 residues. CDR1 MNHEY and CDR2 SMNVEV come from the germline V gene (reference sequence). J gave up 1 base and V 3 bases, and 4 bases lay outside the gene matches. The CDR3 nucleotides read TGTGCCAGCAGTTTCTCCGGGACAGGGTCCTACAATGAGCAGTTCTTC. As protein: CASSFSGTGSYNEQFF.

The sample holds a few counts of this clone. The V call is TRBV11-1, the J call TRBJ1-1, with D uncertain. The germline V gene has CDR1 SGHAT and CDR2 FQDESV (reference sequence). The ends were cut back, 5 bases at V and 1 base at J, with 14 bases in the middle. The length of the CDR3 is 15 residues. The CDR3 sequence: CASSPVSITNTEAFF. CDR3 nucleotides: TGTGCCAGCAGCCCGGTAAGCATTACGAACACTGAAGCTTTCTTT.

This clone has just one count. This chain links TRBV19 with TRBJ2-7; perhaps TRBD2 as D (6 bases). The CDR3 length is 13 residues. Germline V lookup: CDR1 LNHDA, CDR2 SQIVND (reference sequence). Trimming removed 6 bases from V and 6 bases from J, with 15 bases in between. CDR3 amino acids: CASSPGGVREQYF. In nucleotides, the CDR3 is TGTGCCAGTAGCCCCGGCGGGGTACGCGAGCAGTACTTC.